Below are 8 T cell receptor beta chains sequenced from a single sample in a study of shared clonotypes between healthy human individuals. Profiling relied on immunoSEQ multiplex PCR, and the TCRdb table lists in-frame clones only, not all of them. The sample contains roughly 2,000,000 clones, over 85% of which appear only once. Naive CD8 populations comprised CD45RO-negative cells positively selected for CCR7, excluding terminally differentiated effector memory CD45RA+ cells. The sequenced sample consisted of naive CD8+ T cells from PBMCs. The source of these receptors is a man aged 18 to 30 in good health. Some clones in this sample may be carry-over from other donors' samples.

The chain recombines TRBV9 with TRBJ2-6, with D possibly being TRBD1 or TRBD2 (5 bases each). This CDR3 comprises 19 residues. Germline V CDR1 and CDR2: SGDLS, YYNGEE. Trimming took 3 bases from V and 1 from J, leaving 20 bases between them. CDR3: CASSGTGTHVRSGANVLTF. DNA of the CDR3: TGTGCCAGCAGCGGAACCGGGACCCACGTTAGGTCTGGGGCCAACGTCCTGACTTTC.

This clone has only a few counts. CDR3 DNA sequence: TGTGCCAGCAGTTTATGGGGTTCCAACGGGGAGCTGTTTTTT. Its translation is CASSLWGSNGELFF. This chain links TRBV27 with TRBJ2-2; D unresolved. The CDR3 consists of 14 residues. Between the trimmed V and J ends, which lost 1 base and 7 bases, there was a span of 10 bases. Germline V gene data show CDR1 as MNHEY and CDR2 as SMNVEV (reference sequence).

The chain links TRBV13 to TRBJ2-3; D possibly corresponds to TRBD2 (5 bases). Trimming removed 5 bases from V and 6 bases from J, with 12 bases in between. The CDR3 has 13 amino acids. Germline CDR1 is PRHDT and CDR2 is FYEKMQ (reference sequence). The CDR3 sequence is CASSGSGRDTQYF. CDR3 DNA sequence: TGTGCCAGCAGCGGGAGCGGCAGGGATACGCAGTATTTT.

The chain joins TRBV10-3 to TRBJ2-1, with TRBD2 identical over 15 bases. Looked up from germline, CDR1 is ENHRY and CDR2 is SYGVKD. V gave up 1 base and J gave up 0 bases; unmatched junction bases: 4. The CDR3 is made up of 19 amino acids. Here the CDR3 reads CAISEWGLAGGVSYNEQFF. As DNA, the CDR3 is TGTGCCATCAGTGAGTGGGGACTAGCGGGAGGTGTCTCCTACAATGAGCAGTTCTTC.

The chain joins TRBV4-1 to TRBJ1-2; D call uncertain. The CDR3 is 16 amino acids. Trimming pared 3 bases from V and 4 bases from J, leaving 18 bases between. CDR1 and CDR2 from the germline V gene are MGHRA and YSYEKL. The CDR3 protein is CASSHIVTIPTYGYTF. The CDR3 DNA follows: TGCGCCAGCAGCCATATAGTGACGATTCCAACCTATGGCTACACCTTC.

V usage is TRBV7-9 and J usage is TRBJ1-2; TRBD1 matches at 8 bases. CDR1 is SEHNR and CDR2 is FQNEAQ in the germline V gene (reference sequence). This CDR3 comprises 18 residues. V lost 2 bases and J lost 0; bases outside the gene matches: 11. The CDR3 region has the DNA TGTGCCAGCAGCTTAACAGGGGGACAGTTTCATTCTAACTATGGCTACACCTTC. Amino acids: CASSLTGGQFHSNYGYTF.

V is TRBV7-9 and J is TRBJ2-1; 10 nucleotides line up with TRBD2. Germline assignment: CDR1 SEHNR and CDR2 FQNEAQ (reference sequence). This CDR3 is 16 amino acids long. Germline trimming cut 5 bases from V and 2 bases from J; bases unmatched to any gene: 6. The CDR3, as DNA: TGTGCCAGCAGCATAGGACTAGCGGTTACCTACAATGAGCAGTTCTTC. It is translated as CASSIGLAVTYNEQFF.

The J gene is TRBJ1-5, the V gene TRBV9; D possibly corresponds to TRBD1 (5 bases). This CDR3 spans 14 amino acids. Trimming shortened V by 3 bases and J by 4 bases, and 11 bases separated the two germline ends. CDR1 SGDLS and CDR2 YYNGEE come from the germline V gene. CDR3 nucleotide sequence: TGTGCCAGCAGCGCCACAGGCCTTAATCAGCCCCAGCATTTT. Translated, it gives CASSATGLNQPQHF.